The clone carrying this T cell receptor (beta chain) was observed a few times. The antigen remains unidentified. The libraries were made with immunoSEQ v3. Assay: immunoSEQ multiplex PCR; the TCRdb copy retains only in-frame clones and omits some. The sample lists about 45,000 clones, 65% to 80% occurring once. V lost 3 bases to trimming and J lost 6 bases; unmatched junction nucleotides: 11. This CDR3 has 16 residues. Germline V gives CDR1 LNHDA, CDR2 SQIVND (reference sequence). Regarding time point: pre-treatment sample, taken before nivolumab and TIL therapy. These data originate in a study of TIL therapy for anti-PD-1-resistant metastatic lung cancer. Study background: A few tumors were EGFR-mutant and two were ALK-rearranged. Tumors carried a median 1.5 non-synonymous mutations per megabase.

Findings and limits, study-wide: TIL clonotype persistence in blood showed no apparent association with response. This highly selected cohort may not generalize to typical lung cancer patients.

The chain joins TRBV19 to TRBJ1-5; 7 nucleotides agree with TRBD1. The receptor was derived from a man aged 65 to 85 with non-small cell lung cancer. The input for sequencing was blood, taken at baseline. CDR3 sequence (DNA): TGTGCCAGTAGTATTAGTCGTGGCAGGGGGGTTCAGCCCCAGCATTTT. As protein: CASSISRGRGVQPQHF.